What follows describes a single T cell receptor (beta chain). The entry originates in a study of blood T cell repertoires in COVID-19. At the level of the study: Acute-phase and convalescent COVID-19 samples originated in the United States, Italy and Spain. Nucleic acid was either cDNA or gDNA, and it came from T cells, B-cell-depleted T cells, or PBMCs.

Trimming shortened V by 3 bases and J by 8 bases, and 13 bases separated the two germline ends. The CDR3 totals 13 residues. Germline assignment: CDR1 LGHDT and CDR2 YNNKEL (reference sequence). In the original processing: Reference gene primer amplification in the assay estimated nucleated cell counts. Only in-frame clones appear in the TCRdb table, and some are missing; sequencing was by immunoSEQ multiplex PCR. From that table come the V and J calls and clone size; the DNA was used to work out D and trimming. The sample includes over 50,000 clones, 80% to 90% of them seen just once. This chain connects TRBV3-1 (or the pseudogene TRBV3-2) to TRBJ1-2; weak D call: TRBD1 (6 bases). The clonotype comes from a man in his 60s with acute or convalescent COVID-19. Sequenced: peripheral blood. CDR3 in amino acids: CASSQLGGRGYTF. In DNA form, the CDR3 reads TGTGCCAGCAGCCAGCTAGGGGGAAGAGGCTACACCTTC.